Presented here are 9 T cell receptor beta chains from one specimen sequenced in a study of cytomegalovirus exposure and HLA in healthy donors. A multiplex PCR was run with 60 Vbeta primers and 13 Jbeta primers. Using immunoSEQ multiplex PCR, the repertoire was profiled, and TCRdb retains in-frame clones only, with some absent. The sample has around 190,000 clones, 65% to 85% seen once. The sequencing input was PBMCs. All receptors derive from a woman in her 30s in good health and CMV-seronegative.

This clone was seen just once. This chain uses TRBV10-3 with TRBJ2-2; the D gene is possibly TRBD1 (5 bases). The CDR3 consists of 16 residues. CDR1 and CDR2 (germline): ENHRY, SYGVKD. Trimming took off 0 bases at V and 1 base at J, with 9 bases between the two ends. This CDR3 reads CAISESQGRNTGELFF. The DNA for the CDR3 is TGTGCCATCAGTGAGTCCCAGGGTAGGAACACCGGGGAGCTGTTTTTT.

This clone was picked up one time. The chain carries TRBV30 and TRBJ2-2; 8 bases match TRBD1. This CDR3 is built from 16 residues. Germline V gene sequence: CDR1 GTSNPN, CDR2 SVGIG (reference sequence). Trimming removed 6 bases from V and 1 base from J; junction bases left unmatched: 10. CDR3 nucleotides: TGTGCCTGTTTAGGACAGGGCGTTCAGAACACCGGGGAGCTGTTTTTT. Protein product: CACLGQGVQNTGELFF. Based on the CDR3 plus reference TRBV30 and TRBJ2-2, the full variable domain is SQTIHQWPATLVQPVGSPLSLECTVEGTSNPNLYWYRQAAGRGLQLLFYSVGIGQISSEVPQNLSASRPQDRQFILSSKKLLLSDSGFYLCACLGQGVQNTGELFFGEGSRLTVL.

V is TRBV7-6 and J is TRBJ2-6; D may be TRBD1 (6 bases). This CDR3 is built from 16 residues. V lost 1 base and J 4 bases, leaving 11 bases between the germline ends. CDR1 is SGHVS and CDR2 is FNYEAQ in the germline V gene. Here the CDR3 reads CASSLVRGSGANVLTF. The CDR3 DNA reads TGTGCCAGCAGCTTAGTCAGGGGCTCCGGGGCCAACGTCCTGACTTTC.

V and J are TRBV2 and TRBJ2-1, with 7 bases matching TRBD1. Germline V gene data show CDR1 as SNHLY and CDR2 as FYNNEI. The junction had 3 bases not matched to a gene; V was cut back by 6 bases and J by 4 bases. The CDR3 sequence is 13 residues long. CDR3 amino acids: CASRWDSYNEQFF. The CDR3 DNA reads TGTGCCAGCAGATGGGACAGTTACAATGAGCAGTTCTTC.

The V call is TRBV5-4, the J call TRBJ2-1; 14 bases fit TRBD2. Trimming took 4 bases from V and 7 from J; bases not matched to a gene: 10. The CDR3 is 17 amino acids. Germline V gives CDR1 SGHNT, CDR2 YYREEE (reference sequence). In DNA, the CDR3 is TGTGCCAGCAGCCCGGGACTAGCGGGGGCCGCCAGGAATGAGCAGTTCTTC. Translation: CASSPGLAGAARNEQFF.

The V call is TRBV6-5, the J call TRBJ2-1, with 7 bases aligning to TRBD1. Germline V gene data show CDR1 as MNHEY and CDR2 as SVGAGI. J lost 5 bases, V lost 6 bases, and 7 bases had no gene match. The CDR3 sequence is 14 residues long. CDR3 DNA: TGTGCCAGCAGCACAGGGGCTACTAACAATGAGCAGTTCTTC. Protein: CASSTGATNNEQFF.

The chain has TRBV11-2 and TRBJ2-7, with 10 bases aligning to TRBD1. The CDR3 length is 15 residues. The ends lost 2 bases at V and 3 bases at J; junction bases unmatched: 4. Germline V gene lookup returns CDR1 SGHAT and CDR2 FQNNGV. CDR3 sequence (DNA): TGTGCCAGCAGCTTATTAGGGACAGGGGTCTACGAGCAGTACTTC. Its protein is CASSLLGTGVYEQYF.

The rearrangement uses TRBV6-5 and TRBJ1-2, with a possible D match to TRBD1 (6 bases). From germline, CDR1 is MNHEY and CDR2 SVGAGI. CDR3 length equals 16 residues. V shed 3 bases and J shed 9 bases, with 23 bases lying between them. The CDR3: CASSYEGHPFARSYTF. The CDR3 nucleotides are TGTGCCAGCAGTTATGAGGGACACCCCTTTGCGAGGAGCTACACCTTC.

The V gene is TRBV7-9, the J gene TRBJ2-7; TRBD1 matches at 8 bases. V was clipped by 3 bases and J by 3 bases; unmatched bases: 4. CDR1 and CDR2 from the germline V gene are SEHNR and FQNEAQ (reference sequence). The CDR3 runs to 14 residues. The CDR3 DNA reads TGTGCCAGCAGCTTGGGACAGGCTTTCTACGAGCAGTACTTC. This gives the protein CASSLGQAFYEQYF.